This entry lists 24 T cell receptor beta chains sequenced from one sample in a study of cytomegalovirus exposure and HLA in healthy donors. The PCR used 60 Vbeta and 13 Jbeta primers. Assay: immunoSEQ multiplex PCR; the TCRdb copy retains only in-frame clones and omits some. The table includes 250,000 to 350,000 clones, 80% to 90% detected once. Sample: PBMCs. Receptor source: a man aged 35-49 years in good health and CMV-seropositive.

The chain is built from TRBV27 and TRBJ1-2; 7 bases align to TRBD1. The CDR3 length is 17 residues. CDR1 MNHEY and CDR2 SMNVEV come from the germline V gene (reference sequence). The trim removed 3 bases at V and 6 bases at J, leaving 16 bases unmatched. The CDR3 sequence is CASSFSPAATGMNGYTF. The CDR3 DNA follows: TGTGCCAGCAGTTTTTCCCCGGCCGCGACAGGGATGAATGGCTACACCTTC.

The rearrangement uses TRBV19 and TRBJ2-6, with TRBD1 identical over 10 bases. Germline assignment: CDR1 LNHDA and CDR2 SQIVND (reference sequence). Trimming cost V 3 bases and J 0 bases; bases outside gene matches: 2. The CDR3 sequence is 17 residues long. CDR3 DNA sequence: TGTGCCAGTAGTATCGGGACAGGGGTCTCTGGGGCCAACGTCCTGACTTTC. Its protein is CASSIGTGVSGANVLTF.

V is TRBV19 and J is TRBJ1-5; 7 bases agree with TRBD1. The CDR3 consists of 15 residues. J lost 2 bases, V lost 3 bases, and 4 bases had no gene match. From germline, CDR1 is LNHDA and CDR2 SQIVND (reference sequence). The CDR3 loop is CASSMSRGGNQPQHF. CDR3 nucleotides: TGTGCCAGTAGTATGAGCAGGGGGGGCAATCAGCCCCAGCATTTT.

The V gene is TRBV18, the J gene TRBJ1-5; D possibly corresponds to TRBD1 (6 bases). This CDR3 is built from 16 residues. The V gene's germline CDR1 is KGHSH and CDR2 LQKENI. Trimming left V 3 bases short and J 2 bases short, with 14 bases between. The CDR3 bases are TGTGCCAGCTCACCGGGGGGCGGGAGAGGCAATCAGCCCCAGCATTTT. This codes for CASSPGGGRGNQPQHF.

This clone occurred a few times. The chain combines TRBV30 with TRBJ2-7; 11 positions agree with TRBD2. Germline V lookup: CDR1 GTSNPN, CDR2 SVGIG (reference sequence). J was trimmed by 7 bases and V by 2 bases; bases with no gene match: 10. The CDR3 totals 15 residues. The CDR3 DNA is TGTGCCTGGAGTTTCCCGACTAGCGGGACGGGGGAGCAGTACTTC. Translated, it gives CAWSFPTSGTGEQYF.

This clone was seen only a few times. The chain recombines TRBV19 with TRBJ1-1, with TRBD1 matching 7 bases. The CDR3 spans 14 residues. With 4 bases clipped from V and 4 bases from J, the junction kept 6 bases outside the gene matches. Germline assignment: CDR1 LNHDA and CDR2 SQIVND (reference sequence). The CDR3 is CASSTTGSGTEAFF. CDR3 in DNA: TGTGCCAGTAGTACGACAGGGTCGGGCACTGAAGCTTTCTTT.

The V call is TRBV5-1, the J call TRBJ2-5; 9 nucleotides align to TRBD1. Germline assignment: CDR1 SGHRS and CDR2 YFSETQ. The ends lost 0 bases at V and 7 bases at J; junction bases unmatched: 7. The CDR3 contains 15 residues. Here the CDR3 DNA reads TGCGCCAGCAGCTTGGGCGACAGGGGGGCTGGGACCCAGTACTTC. Translating it yields CASSLGDRGAGTQYF.

This chain links TRBV5-1 with TRBJ1-1, with 9 bases that match TRBD1. Germline values: CDR1 SGHRS, CDR2 YFSETQ. V trimming: 3 bases; J trimming: 0 bases; junction bases outside the gene matches: 6. The CDR3 length is 16 residues. CDR3 coding DNA: TGCGCCAGCAGCTGGACAGGGGTCGGCATGAACACTGAAGCTTTCTTT. Encoded protein: CASSWTGVGMNTEAFF. Full variable domain (outside the CDR3, taken from reference TRBV5-1 and TRBJ1-1): KAGVTQTPRYLIKTRGQQVTLSCSPISGHRSVSWYQQTPGQGLQFLFEYFSETQRNKGNFPGRFSGRQFSNSRSEMNVSTLELGDSALYLCASSWTGVGMNTEAFFGQGTRLTVV.

This clone was picked up one time. DNA for the CDR3: TGTGCCAGTACCCATGACAGAGAAATGTCGTATGGCTACACCTTC. It yields the protein CASTHDREMSYGYTF. This sequence joins TRBV19 and TRBJ1-2, with D perhaps matching TRBD1 (5 bases). Germline V gene sequence: CDR1 LNHDA, CDR2 SQIVND (reference sequence). The length of the CDR3 is 15 residues. Between the trimmed V and J ends, which lost 7 bases and 5 bases, there was a span of 20 bases.

The CDR3 loop reads CASSYSSPGELFF. CDR3 DNA: TGTGCCAGCAGTTACAGTAGCCCCGGGGAGCTGTTTTTT. V gene TRBV6-5 combines with J gene TRBJ2-2; no reliable D call. Trimming left V 2 bases short and J 6 bases short, with 7 bases between. The germline V gene has CDR1 MNHEY and CDR2 SVGAGI. This CDR3 comprises 13 residues.

CDR3 in DNA: TGTGCCAGTAGTATCAAGCTAGCGGGAGGCCTTTGGAATGAGCAGTTCTTC. Protein sequence: CASSIKLAGGLWNEQFF. J is TRBJ2-1 and V is TRBV19; TRBD2 matches at 11 bases. This CDR3 has 17 residues. With V trimmed by 3 bases and J by 7 bases, 11 bases remained unmatched. Looked up from germline, CDR1 is LNHDA and CDR2 is SQIVND (reference sequence). Combining the CDR3 with reference TRBV19 and TRBJ2-1 gives the whole variable domain DGGITQSPKYLFRKEGQNVTLSCEQNLNHDAMYWYRQDPGQGLRLIYYSQIVNDFQKGDIAEGYSVSREKKESFPLTVTSAQKNPTAFYLCASSIKLAGGLWNEQFFGPGTRLTVL.

This clone was counted between two and nine times. The chain uses TRBV4-2 and TRBJ1-4; tentative D call: TRBD1 (6 bases). CDR3 length equals 14 residues. V lost 1 base and J 7 bases, leaving 10 bases between the germline ends. CDR1 and CDR2 from the germline V gene are LGHNA and YNFKEQ. Here the CDR3 DNA reads TGTGCCAGCAGCCAAGCTACAGGGAGTGAAAAACTGTTTTTT. This sequence encodes CASSQATGSEKLFF.

J is TRBJ2-1 and V is TRBV4-1; the match to TRBD2 covers 13 bases. There are 16 residues in the CDR3. The V segment lost 1 base and the J segment 13 bases; nucleotides outside the gene matches: 10. The germline gives CDR1 MGHRA, CDR2 YSYEKL. The CDR3, as DNA: TGCGCCAGCAGCCAAGTATTCAGGACTAGCGGGAGAGGTCAGTTCTTC. It specifies CASSQVFRTSGRGQFF.

The chain has TRBV29-1 and TRBJ2-7; the D gene is possibly TRBD2 (5 bases). V was pared by 1 base and J by 2 bases, with 15 bases between. Per germline, CDR1 SQVTM and CDR2 ANQGSEA. There are 15 residues in the CDR3. CDR3 bases: TGCAGCGTTGAAGCCCCAGAGAGGGAGACCTACGAGCAGTACTTC. This translates into CSVEAPERETYEQYF.

The rearrangement links TRBV11-1 to TRBJ2-2; 13 bases align to TRBD2. Germline values: CDR1 SGHAT, CDR2 FQDESV (reference sequence). V gave up 4 bases and J gave up 5 bases; unmatched junction bases: 4. The CDR3 is 16 amino acids. The CDR3 bases are TGTGCCAGCAGCTGGACTAGCGGGAGAAGGACCGGGGAGCTGTTTTTT. It yields the protein CASSWTSGRRTGELFF. Filled out from reference TRBV11-1 and TRBJ2-2, the complete variable domain reads EAEVAQSPRYKITEKSQAVAFWCDPISGHATLYWYRQILGQGPELLVQFQDESVVDDSQLPKDRFSAERLKGVDSTLKIQPAELGDSAMYLCASSWTSGRRTGELFFGEGSRLTVL.

This chain uses TRBV11-2 with TRBJ2-5, with D possibly being TRBD2 (6 bases). This CDR3 is 14 amino acids long. V was trimmed by 1 base and J by 4 bases, leaving 10 bases between them. Germline V lookup: CDR1 SGHAT, CDR2 FQNNGV. CDR3 sequence: CASSLVAGSETQYF. As DNA, the CDR3 is TGTGCCAGCAGCTTAGTTGCGGGATCAGAGACCCAGTACTTC.

This sequence joins TRBV14 and TRBJ2-1, with TRBD2 identical over 14 bases. J lost 1 base, V lost 5 bases, and 4 bases had no gene match. The CDR3 is made up of 17 amino acids. Looked up from germline, CDR1 is SGHDN and CDR2 is FVKESK. CDR3: CASSWGLAGASYNEQFF. The CDR3 DNA is TGTGCCAGCAGCTGGGGACTAGCGGGAGCATCCTACAATGAGCAGTTCTTC.

J is TRBJ1-1 and V is TRBV9, with D possibly matching TRBD1 (6 bases). Germline CDR1 SGDLS, CDR2 YYNGEE. Trimming cost V 0 bases and J 3 bases, with 12 bases left between them. The CDR3 extends over 15 amino acids. This CDR3 is CASSVGQGQDTEAFF. Written as DNA, the CDR3 is TGTGCCAGCAGCGTAGGTCAGGGGCAGGACACTGAAGCTTTCTTT.

The rearrangement links TRBV19 to TRBJ1-1, with D unresolved. This CDR3 has 13 residues. Looked up from germline, CDR1 is LNHDA and CDR2 is SQIVND (reference sequence). The germline V and J ends were trimmed by 3 bases and 4 bases, with 9 bases remaining between them. CDR3 amino acids: CASSIRAGTEAFF. DNA of the CDR3: TGTGCCAGTAGTATCCGGGCGGGCACTGAAGCTTTCTTT.

The rearrangement uses TRBV9 and TRBJ2-3; 10 nucleotides line up with TRBD2. Germline V gives CDR1 SGDLS, CDR2 YYNGEE. This CDR3 comprises 18 residues. V shed 0 bases, J shed 4 bases, and the junction held 11 bases outside the gene matches. CDR3 sequence (DNA): TGTGCCAGCAGCGTAGTAGCTAGCGGGAGAGGGGCCGCAGATACGCAGTATTTT. Translating gives CASSVVASGRGAADTQYF.

The chain is built from TRBV6-1 and TRBJ2-5; 12 nucleotides align to TRBD1. The germline V gene has CDR1 MNHNS and CDR2 SASEGT. Trimming at V came to 11 bases and at J to 7 bases, leaving 5 bases not matched to a gene. The CDR3 covers 12 residues. CDR3 region: CACRGQGATQYF. In DNA, the CDR3 is TGTGCCTGTAGGGGACAGGGGGCGACCCAGTACTTC.

This chain links TRBV7-3 with TRBJ2-7; D is ambiguous. Germline-derived CDR1 and CDR2 are SGHTA and FQGTGA. Trimming stripped 5 bases from V and 2 bases from J, with 13 bases between. The CDR3 is 14 residues long. CDR3 DNA: TGTGCCAGCAGCGATTATCTAGTAACCTACGAGCAGTACTTC. Amino acids: CASSDYLVTYEQYF.

CDR3 region: CASSEEGTLNTEAFF. CDR3 DNA: TGTGCCAGCAGTGAAGAGGGGACATTGAACACTGAAGCTTTCTTT. This chain links TRBV6-1 with TRBJ1-1, with TRBD1 as a possible D gene (6 bases). CDR3 size: 15 residues. V lost 1 base and J lost 0, with 9 bases in between. Germline CDR1 and CDR2: MNHNS and SASEGT.

The chain employs TRBV28 and TRBJ2-4; D perhaps matches TRBD2 (5 bases). Germline V CDR1 and CDR2: MDHEN, SYDVKM. The CDR3 runs 15 residues. Trimming shortened V by 6 bases and J by 4 bases, and 16 bases separated the two germline ends. The CDR3 loop reads CASRPTSGYKNIQYF. The CDR3 nucleotides are TGTGCCAGCAGACCCACCTCGGGATATAAAAACATTCAGTACTTC.